Presented here are 3 T cell receptor beta chains from one specimen sequenced in a study of T cells in Graves' hyperthyroidism and ophthalmopathy (dated 2019 in TCRdb). The method was multiplex PCR. Data came from an Illumina HiSeq 2000. The TCR beta CDR3 regions were amplified from the RNA transcripts. For the first round of RT-PCR on the TCR CDR3, the HTBI primer set was used together with the Qiagen OneStep RT-PCR kit. The raw public reads went through TCRdb reprocessing: fastp at Q25, MiXCR clone calling, in-frame beta chains kept. Rows merge per CDR3 protein into single entries with the most common DNA and genes. This sample has 450,000 to 500,000 distinct CDR3 sequences in its table, and roughly 23% of those were observed once. In total, the top ten clones hold 49% of the sample. Sequenced sample: blood. The receptors originated from a woman in her seventies with Graves' ophthalmopathy.

The chain combines TRBV4-3 with TRBJ2-7; 8 nucleotides agree with TRBD1. V gave up 3 bases and J gave up 3 bases; unmatched junction bases: 1. The CDR3 consists of 13 residues. The germline CDR1 and CDR2 sequences are LGHNA and YSLEER. The CDR3: CASSHDRGYEQYF. CDR3 nucleotide sequence: TGCGCCAGCAGCCACGACAGGGGCTACGAGCAGTACTTC.

The chain carries TRBV5-1 and TRBJ1-1; D possibly corresponds to TRBD1 (5 bases). Trimming cost V 1 base and J 0 bases, with 10 bases left between them. Germline V CDR1 and CDR2: SGHRS, YFSETQ. The CDR3 is 15 amino acids. The CDR3 spells CASSLKDSMNTEAFF. For the CDR3, the DNA is TGCGCCAGCAGCTTGAAAGACAGCATGAACACTGAAGCTTTCTTT.

The chain uses TRBV12-3 or TRBV12-4 and TRBJ2-7; D may correspond to TRBD1 or TRBD2 (5 bases each). The CDR3 totals 15 residues. Trimming removed 2 bases from V and 1 base from J, with 12 bases in between. CDR3 nucleotides: TGTGCCAGCAGTTTACCGGGGCTGAGTTCCTACGAGCAGTACTTC. Its translation is CASSLPGLSSYEQYF.